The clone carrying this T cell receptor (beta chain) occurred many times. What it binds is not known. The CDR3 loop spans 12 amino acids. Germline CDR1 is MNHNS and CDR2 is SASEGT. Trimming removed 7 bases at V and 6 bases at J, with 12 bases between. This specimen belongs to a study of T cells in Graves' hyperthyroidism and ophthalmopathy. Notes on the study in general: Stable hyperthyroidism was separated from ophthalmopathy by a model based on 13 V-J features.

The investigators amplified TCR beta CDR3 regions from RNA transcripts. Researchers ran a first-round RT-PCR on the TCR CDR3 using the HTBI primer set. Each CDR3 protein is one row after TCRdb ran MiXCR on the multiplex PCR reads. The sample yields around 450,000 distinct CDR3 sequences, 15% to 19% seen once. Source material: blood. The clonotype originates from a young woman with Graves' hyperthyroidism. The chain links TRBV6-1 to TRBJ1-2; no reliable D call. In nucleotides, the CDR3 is TGTGCCAGCACCCGGGGAGAAAATGGCTACACCTTC. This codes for CASTRGENGYTF.